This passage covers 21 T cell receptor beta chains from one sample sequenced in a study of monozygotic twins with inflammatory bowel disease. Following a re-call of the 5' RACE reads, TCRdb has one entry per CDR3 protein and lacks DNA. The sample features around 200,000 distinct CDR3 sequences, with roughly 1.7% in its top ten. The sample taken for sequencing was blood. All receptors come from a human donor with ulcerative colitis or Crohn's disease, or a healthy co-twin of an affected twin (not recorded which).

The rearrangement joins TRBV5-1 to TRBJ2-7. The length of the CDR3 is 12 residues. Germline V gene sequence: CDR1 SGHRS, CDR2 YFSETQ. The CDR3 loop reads CASSLVAYEQYF.

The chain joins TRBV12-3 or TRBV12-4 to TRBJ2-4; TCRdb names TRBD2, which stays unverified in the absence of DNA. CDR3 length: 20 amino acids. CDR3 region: CASSFTPGLAGLLAKNIQYF.

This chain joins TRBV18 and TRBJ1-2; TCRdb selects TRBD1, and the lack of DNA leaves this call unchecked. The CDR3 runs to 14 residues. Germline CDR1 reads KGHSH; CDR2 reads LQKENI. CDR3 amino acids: CASSPPPGISGYTF.

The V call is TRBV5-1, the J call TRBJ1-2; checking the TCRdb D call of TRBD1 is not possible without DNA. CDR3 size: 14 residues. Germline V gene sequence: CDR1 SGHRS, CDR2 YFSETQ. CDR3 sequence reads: CASSSRQGVYGYTF. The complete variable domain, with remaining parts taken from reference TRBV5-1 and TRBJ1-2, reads KAGVTQTPRYLIKTRGQQVTLSCSPISGHRSVSWYQQTPGQGLQFLFEYFSETQRNKGNFPGRFSGRQFSNSRSEMNVSTLELGDSALYLCASSSRQGVYGYTFGSGTRLTVV.

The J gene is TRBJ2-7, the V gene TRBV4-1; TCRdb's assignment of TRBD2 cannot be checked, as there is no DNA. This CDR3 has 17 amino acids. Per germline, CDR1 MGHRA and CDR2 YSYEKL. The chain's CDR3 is CASSLQPGTTGPYEQYF.

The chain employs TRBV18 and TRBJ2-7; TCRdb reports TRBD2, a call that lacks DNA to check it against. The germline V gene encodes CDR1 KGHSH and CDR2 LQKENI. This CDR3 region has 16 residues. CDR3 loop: CASSPAPREISHEQYF.

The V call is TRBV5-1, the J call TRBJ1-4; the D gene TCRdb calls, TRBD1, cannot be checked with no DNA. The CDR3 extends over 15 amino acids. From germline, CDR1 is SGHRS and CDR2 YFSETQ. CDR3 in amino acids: CASSLEGRGNEKLFF. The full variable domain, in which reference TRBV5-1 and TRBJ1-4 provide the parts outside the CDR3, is KAGVTQTPRYLIKTRGQQVTLSCSPISGHRSVSWYQQTPGQGLQFLFEYFSETQRNKGNFPGRFSGRQFSNSRSEMNVSTLELGDSALYLCASSLEGRGNEKLFFGSGTQLSVL.

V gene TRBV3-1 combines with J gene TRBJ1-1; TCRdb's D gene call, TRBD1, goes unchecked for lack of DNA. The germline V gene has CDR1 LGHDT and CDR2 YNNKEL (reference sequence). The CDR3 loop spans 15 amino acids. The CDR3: CASSQRPPWGTEAFF.

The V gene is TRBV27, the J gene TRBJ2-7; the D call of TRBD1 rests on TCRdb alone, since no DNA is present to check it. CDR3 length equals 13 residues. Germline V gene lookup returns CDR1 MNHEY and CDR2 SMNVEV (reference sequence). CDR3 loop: CASSPGTHYEQYF.

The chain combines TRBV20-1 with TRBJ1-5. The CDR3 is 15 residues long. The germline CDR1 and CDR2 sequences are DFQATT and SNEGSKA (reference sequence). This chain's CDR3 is CSASLLEPGDQPQHF.

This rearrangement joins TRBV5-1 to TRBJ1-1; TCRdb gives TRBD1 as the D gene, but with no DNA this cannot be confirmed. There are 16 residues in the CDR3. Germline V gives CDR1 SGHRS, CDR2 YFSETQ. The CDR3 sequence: CASSRAGGSGDTEAFF.

The chain's CDR3 is CASSFSRAIPPLHF. The chain joins TRBV11-2 to TRBJ1-6. CDR1 and CDR2 from the germline V gene are SGHAT and FQNNGV. The CDR3 contains 14 residues.

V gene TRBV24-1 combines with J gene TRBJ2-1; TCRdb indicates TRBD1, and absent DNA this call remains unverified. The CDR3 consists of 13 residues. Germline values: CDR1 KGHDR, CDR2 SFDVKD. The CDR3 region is CATSDQGYNEQFF.

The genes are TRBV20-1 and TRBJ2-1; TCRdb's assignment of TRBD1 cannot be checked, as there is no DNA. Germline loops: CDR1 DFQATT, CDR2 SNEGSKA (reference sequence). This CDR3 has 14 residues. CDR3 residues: CSASRSTGVDEQFF.

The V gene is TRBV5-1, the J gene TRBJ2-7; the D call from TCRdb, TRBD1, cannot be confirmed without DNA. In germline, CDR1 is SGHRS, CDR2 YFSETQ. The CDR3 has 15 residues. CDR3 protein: CASSLGPGGSYEQYF.

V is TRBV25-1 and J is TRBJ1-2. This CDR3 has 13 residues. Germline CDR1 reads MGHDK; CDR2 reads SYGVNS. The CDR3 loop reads CASRDQANYGYTF.

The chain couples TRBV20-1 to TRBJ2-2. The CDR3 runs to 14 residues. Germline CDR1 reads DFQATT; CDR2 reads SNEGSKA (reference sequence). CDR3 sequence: CSASGQSRTGELFF.

The CDR3 here is CASSYTAGTPDTQYF. The chain carries TRBV6-5 and TRBJ2-5; the D gene TCRdb calls, TRBD1, cannot be checked with no DNA. The CDR3 length is 15 residues. Germline V CDR1 and CDR2: MNHEY, SVGAGI.

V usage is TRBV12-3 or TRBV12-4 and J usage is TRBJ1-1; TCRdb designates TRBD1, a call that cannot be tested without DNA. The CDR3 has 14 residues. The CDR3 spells CASSWGTTNTEAFF.

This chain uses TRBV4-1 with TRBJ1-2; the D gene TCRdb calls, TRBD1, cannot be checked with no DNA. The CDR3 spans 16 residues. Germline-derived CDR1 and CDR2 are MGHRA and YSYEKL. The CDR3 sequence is CASSQAPRDRNYGYTF.

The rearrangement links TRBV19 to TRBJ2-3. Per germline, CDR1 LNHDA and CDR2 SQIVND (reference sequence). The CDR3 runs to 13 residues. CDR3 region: CASSISRTDTQYF.